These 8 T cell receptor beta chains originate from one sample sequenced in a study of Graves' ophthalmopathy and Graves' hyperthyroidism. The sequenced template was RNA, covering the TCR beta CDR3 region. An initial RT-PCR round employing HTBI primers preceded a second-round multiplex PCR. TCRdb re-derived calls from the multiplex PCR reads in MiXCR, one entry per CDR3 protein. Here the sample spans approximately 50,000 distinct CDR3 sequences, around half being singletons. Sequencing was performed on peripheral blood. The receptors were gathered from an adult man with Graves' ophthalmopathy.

CDR3 coding DNA: TGTGCCAGCAGCCCCCTGGACAGGGCCGTCTATGGCTACACCTTC. This sequence encodes CASSPLDRAVYGYTF. The chain joins TRBV7-2 to TRBJ1-2; 8 bases are a match to TRBD1. This CDR3 has 15 residues. Germline CDR1 SGHTA, CDR2 FQGNSA. V lost 5 bases to trimming and J lost 4 bases; unmatched junction nucleotides: 9. The full variable domain, with the rest looked up from reference TRBV7-2 and TRBJ1-2, is GAGVSQSPSNKVTEKGKDVELRCDPISGHTALYWYRQSLGQGLEFLIYFQGNSAPDKSGLPSDRFSAERTGGSVSTLTIQRTQQEDSAVYLCASSPLDRAVYGYTFGSGTRLTVV.

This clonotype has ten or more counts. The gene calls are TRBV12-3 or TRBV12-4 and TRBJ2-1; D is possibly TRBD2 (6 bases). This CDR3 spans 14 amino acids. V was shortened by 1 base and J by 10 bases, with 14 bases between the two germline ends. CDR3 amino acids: CASSLGGGVWEQFF. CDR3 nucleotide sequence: TGTGCCAGCAGTTTAGGGGGAGGAGTTTGGGAGCAGTTCTTC.

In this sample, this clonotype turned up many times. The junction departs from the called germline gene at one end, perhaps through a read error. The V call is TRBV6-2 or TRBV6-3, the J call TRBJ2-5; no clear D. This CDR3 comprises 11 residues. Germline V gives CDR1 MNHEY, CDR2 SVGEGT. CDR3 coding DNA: TGTGCCAGCAGTAACTCGGAGACCCAGTACTTC. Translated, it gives CASSNSETQYF.

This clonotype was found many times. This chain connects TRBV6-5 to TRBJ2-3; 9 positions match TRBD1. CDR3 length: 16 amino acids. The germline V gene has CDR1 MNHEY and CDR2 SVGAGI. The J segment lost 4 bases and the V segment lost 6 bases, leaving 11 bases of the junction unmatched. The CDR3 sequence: CASSRNRDRVPDTQYF. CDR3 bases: TGTGCCAGCAGCCGTAACCGGGACAGGGTCCCAGATACGCAGTATTTT.

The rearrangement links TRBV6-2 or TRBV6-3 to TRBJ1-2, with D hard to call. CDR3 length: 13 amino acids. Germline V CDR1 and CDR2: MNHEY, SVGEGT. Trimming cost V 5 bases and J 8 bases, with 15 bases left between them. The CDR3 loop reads CASSATEIRGYTF. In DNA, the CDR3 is TGTGCCAGCAGTGCAACAGAAATCCGCGGCTACACCTTC.

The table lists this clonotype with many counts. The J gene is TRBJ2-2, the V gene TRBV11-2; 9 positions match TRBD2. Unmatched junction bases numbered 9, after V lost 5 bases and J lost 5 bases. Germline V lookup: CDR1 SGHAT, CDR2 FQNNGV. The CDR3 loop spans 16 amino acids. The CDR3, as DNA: TGTGCCAGCAGCCAAGGAGGAGCGGGAGGAACCGGGGAGCTGTTTTTT. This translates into CASSQGGAGGTGELFF.

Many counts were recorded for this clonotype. CDR3 sequence (DNA): TGTGCCAGCAGTCCAACGGACAGGGGGAGGGAGACCCAGTACTTC. Its protein is CASSPTDRGRETQYF. This chain joins TRBV6-5 and TRBJ2-5; 10 bases line up with TRBD1. Germline-derived CDR1 and CDR2 are MNHEY and SVGAGI. The junction had 8 bases not matched to a gene; V was cut back by 5 bases and J by 5 bases. This CDR3 region has 15 residues.

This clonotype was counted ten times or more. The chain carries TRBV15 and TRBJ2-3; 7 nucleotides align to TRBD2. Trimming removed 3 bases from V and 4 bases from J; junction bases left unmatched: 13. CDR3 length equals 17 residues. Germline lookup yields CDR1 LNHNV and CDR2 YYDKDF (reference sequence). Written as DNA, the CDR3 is TGTGCCACCAGCAGTGGTGCGGGCGGGGGTTTCGCAGATACGCAGTATTTT. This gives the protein CATSSGAGGGFADTQYF.